Listed below are T cell receptor beta chains from one sample, sequenced in a study of T cells in Graves' hyperthyroidism and ophthalmopathy. From the multiplex PCR reads, TCRdb called clonotypes with MiXCR, one entry per CDR3 protein. The sample yields a few hundred thousand distinct CDR3 sequences, around 13% seen once. The sample was blood. The origin of the receptors is a woman between 25 and 40 years old with Graves' hyperthyroidism that later progressed to Graves' ophthalmopathy. Each CDR3 is given with its conserved first and last residue. Fields, in order: D gene, V gene, CDR3 length, J gene, clone size, CDR3 protein, CDR3 DNA. The D gene is left open where the match is weak. The size of a clone is reported for some rows only, either as once, few or many, or as a class for expanded clones.

D gene: TRBD2; V gene: TRBV5-4; CDR3 length: 15; J gene: TRBJ2-5; clone size: NA; CDR3 protein: CASSLFAGVQETQYF; CDR3 DNA: TGTGCCAGCAGCTTATTTGCGGGAGTACAAGAGACCCAGTACTTC
D gene: TRBD1; V gene: TRBV7-2; CDR3 length: 15; J gene: TRBJ2-5; clone size: NA; CDR3 protein: CASSLGTGTQETQYF; CDR3 DNA: TGTGCCAGCAGCTTAGGGACAGGGACTCAAGAGACCCAGTACTTC
D gene: TRBD2; V gene: TRBV3-1; CDR3 length: 14; J gene: TRBJ2-1; clone size: once; CDR3 protein: CASSATSGNNEQFF; CDR3 DNA: TGTGCCAGCAGCGCAACTAGCGGGAACAATGAGCAGTTCTTC
D gene: TRBD2; V gene: TRBV9; CDR3 length: 15; J gene: TRBJ2-7; clone size: NA; CDR3 protein: CASSPAGVGLGEQYF; CDR3 DNA: TGTGCCAGCAGCCCAGCGGGAGTGGGGTTAGGTGAGCAGTACTTC
D gene: NA; V gene: TRBV6-6; CDR3 length: 16; J gene: TRBJ1-1; clone size: many; CDR3 protein: CASSYSDAPMNTEAFF; CDR3 DNA: TGTGCCAGCAGTTACTCGGACGCCCCGATGAACACTGAAGCTTTCTTT
D gene: NA; V gene: TRBV5-5; CDR3 length: 13; J gene: TRBJ1-1; clone size: NA; CDR3 protein: CASSPQWGPEAFF; CDR3 DNA: TGTGCCAGCAGCCCCCAATGGGGCCCTGAAGCTTTCTTT
D gene: NA; V gene: TRBV30; CDR3 length: 13; J gene: TRBJ1-1; clone size: many; CDR3 protein: CAWRISMNTEAFF; CDR3 DNA: TGTGCCTGGAGAATCAGTATGAACACTGAAGCTTTCTTT
D gene: NA; V gene: TRBV3-1; CDR3 length: 15; J gene: TRBJ1-6; clone size: many; CDR3 protein: CASSLRANYNSPLHF; CDR3 DNA: TGTGCCAGCAGCCTCCGGGCCAACTATAATTCACCCCTCCACTTT
D gene: TRBD2; V gene: TRBV27; CDR3 length: 15; J gene: TRBJ2-1; clone size: once; CDR3 protein: CASSFGTSGPNEQFF; CDR3 DNA: TGTGCCAGCAGTTTCGGGACTAGCGGGCCAAATGAGCAGTTCTTC
D gene: NA; V gene: TRBV9; CDR3 length: 15; J gene: TRBJ2-1; clone size: few; CDR3 protein: CASSVAEGVGNEQFF; CDR3 DNA: TGTGCCAGCAGCGTAGCCGAGGGAGTGGGTAATGAGCAGTTCTTC